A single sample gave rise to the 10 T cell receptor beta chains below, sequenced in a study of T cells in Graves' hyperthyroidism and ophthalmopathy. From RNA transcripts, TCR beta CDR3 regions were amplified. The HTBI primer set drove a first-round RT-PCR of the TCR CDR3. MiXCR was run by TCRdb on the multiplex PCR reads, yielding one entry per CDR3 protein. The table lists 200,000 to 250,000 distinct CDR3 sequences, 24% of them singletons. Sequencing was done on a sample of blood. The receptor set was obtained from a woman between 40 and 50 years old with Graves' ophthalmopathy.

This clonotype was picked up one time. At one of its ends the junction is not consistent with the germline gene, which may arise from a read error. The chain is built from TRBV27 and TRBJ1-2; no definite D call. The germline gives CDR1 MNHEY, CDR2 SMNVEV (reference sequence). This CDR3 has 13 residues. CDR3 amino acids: CASSSAGSYGYSF. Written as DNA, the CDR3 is TGTGCCAGCAGTTCGGCAGGCTCCTATGGCTACTCCTTC.

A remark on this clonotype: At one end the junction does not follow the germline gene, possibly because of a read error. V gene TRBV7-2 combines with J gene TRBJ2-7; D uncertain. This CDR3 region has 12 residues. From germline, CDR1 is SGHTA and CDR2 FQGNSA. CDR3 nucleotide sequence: TGTGCCAGCAGCTTAATGGGCTACGAGCGGTACTTC. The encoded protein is CASSLMGYERYF.

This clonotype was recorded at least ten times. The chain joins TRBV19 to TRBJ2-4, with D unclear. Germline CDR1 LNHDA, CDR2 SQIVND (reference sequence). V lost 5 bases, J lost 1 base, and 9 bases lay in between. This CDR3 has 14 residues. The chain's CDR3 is CASSAPDAKNIQYF. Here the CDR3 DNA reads TGTGCCAGTAGTGCACCAGACGCCAAAAACATTCAGTACTTC.

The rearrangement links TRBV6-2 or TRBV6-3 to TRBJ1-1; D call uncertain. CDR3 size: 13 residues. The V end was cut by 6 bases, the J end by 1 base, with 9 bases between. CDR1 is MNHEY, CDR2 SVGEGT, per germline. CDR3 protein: CASRGEGNTEAFF. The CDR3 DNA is TGTGCCAGCAGGGGCGAGGGGAACACTGAAGCTTTCTTT.

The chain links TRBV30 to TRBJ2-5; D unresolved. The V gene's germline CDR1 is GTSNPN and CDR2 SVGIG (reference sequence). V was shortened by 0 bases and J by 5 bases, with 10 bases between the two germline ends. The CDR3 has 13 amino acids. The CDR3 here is CAWSVKGVETQYF. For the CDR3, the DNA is TGTGCCTGGAGTGTGAAAGGTGTGGAGACCCAGTACTTC.

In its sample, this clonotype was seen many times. CDR3 DNA sequence: TGTGCCAGCAGTGCAATCGGGGGAACTGAAGCTTTCTTT. Amino acid sequence: CASSAIGGTEAFF. The V gene is TRBV6-1, the J gene TRBJ1-1, with D possibly TRBD1 on 5 matching bases. The CDR3 sequence is 13 residues long. The V end was cut by 4 bases, the J end by 5 bases, with 11 bases between. CDR1 MNHNS and CDR2 SASEGT come from the germline V gene.

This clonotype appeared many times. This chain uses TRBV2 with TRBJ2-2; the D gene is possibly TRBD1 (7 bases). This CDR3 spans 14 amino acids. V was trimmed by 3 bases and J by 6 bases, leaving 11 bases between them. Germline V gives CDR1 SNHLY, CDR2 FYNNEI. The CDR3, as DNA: TGTGCCAGCAGTGACAGGGGGGTAGCCGGGGAGCTGTTTTTT. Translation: CASSDRGVAGELFF. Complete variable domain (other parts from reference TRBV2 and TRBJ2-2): EPEVTQTPSHQVTQMGQEVILRCVPISNHLYFYWYRQILGQKVEFLVSFYNNEISEKSEIFDDQFSVERPDGSNFTLKIRSTKLEDSAMYFCASSDRGVAGELFFGEGSRLTVL.

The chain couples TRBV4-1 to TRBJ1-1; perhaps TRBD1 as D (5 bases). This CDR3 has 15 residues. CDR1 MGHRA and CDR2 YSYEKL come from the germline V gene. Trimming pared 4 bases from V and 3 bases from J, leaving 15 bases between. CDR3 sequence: CASSPRGGTYTEAFF. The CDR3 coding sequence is TGCGCCAGCAGCCCAAGAGGTGGGACGTACACTGAAGCTTTCTTT.

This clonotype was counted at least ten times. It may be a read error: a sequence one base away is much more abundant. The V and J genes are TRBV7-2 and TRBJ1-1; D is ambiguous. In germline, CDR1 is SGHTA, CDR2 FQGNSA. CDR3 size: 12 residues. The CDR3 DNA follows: TGTGCCGGCAGCTTGATGAACACTGAAGCTTTCTTT. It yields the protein CAGSLMNTEAFF.

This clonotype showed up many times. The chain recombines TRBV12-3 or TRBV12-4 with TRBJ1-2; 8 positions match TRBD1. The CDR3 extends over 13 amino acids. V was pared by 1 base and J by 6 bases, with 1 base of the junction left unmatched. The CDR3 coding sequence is TGTGCCAGCAGTTTAGGACAGGGGAATGGCTACACCTTC. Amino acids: CASSLGQGNGYTF.